This T cell receptor (beta chain) came from a study of blood T cell repertoires in COVID-19. On the study more broadly: In each case, the material was cDNA or gDNA derived from T cells, B-cell-depleted T cells, or PBMCs.

Repertoires were generated with immunoSEQ multiplex PCR, while TCRdb's copy carries only in-frame clones and drops some. The sample yields 120,000 to 150,000 clones, 75% to 85% seen once. This clone was counted a few times. This CDR3 region has 14 residues. The V end lost 7 bases, the J end lost 5 bases, and 17 bases lay between the germline ends. Germline CDR1 reads LGHNT; CDR2 reads FRNRAP. The clonotype was recovered from a man over 45 with acute or convalescent COVID-19. The chain couples TRBV12-5 to TRBJ1-1; TRBD1 might be the D (6 bases). Material for sequencing was peripheral blood. CDR3 in DNA: TGTGCTAGTGCCCCTAGAGGGGGTTGGACTGAAGCTTTCTTT. It codes for CASAPRGGWTEAFF.